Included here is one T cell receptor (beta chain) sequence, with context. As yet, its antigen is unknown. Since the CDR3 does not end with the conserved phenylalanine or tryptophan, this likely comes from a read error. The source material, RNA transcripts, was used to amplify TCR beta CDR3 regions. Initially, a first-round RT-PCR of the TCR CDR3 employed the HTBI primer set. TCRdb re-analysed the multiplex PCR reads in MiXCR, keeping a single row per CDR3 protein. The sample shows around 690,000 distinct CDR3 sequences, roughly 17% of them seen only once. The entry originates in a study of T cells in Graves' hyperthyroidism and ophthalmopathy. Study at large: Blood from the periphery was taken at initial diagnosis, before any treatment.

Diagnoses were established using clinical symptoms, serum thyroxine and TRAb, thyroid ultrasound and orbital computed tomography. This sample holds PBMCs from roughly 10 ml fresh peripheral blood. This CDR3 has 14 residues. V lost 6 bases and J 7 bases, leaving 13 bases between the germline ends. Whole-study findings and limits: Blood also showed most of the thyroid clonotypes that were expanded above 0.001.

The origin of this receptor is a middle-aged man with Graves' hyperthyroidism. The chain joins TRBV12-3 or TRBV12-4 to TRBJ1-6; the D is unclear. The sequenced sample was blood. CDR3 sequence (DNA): TGTGCCAGCAGCCTTGACACGGGAAATTCACCCCTCCACATT. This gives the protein CASSLDTGNSPLHI.